This T cell receptor beta chain came from a study of beta chain features in type 1 diabetes. Overall study results and limits: Any HLA-type effect on TCRB rearrangement remained unresolved here. VDJ junctions from patients with type 1 diabetes contained fewer insertions and more deletions.

Every donor provided one heparinised blood draw, which averaged about 120 mL. Each sorted population was over 98% pure. This clone has only a few counts. Its target is unknown. V was clipped by 3 bases and J by 1 base, with 9 bases between them. Germline lookup yields CDR1 SGHVS and CDR2 FNYEAQ. This CDR3 region has 14 residues. Every bit of the isolated RNA underwent reverse transcription, so sequencing read expressed TCRB transcripts. The data were produced by immunoSEQ multiplex PCR, yet TCRdb's version contains in-frame clones alone and is incomplete. The sample yields 200,000 to 250,000 clones, 25% to 30% seen once.

This TCR came from a man aged 30-40 years in good health. The V gene is TRBV7-6, the J gene TRBJ2-5, with D possibly being TRBD1 (6 bases). The sequenced sample consisted of central memory CD4+ T cells from blood. The CDR3 bases are TGTGCCAGCAGCTTGGGGACAACCCAAGAGACCCAGTACTTC. Encoded protein: CASSLGTTQETQYF.